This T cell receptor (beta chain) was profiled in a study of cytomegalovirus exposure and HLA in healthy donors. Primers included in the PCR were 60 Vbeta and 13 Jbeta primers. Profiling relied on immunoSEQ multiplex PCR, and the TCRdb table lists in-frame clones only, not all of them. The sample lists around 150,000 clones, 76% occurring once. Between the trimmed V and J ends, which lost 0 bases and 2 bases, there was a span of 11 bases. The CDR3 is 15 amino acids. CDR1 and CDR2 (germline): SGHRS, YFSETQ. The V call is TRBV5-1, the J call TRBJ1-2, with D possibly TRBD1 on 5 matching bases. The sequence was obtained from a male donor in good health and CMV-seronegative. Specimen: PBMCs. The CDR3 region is CASSLAAGWNYGYTF. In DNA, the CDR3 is TGCGCCAGCAGCTTGGCGGCAGGGTGGAACTATGGCTACACCTTC.